This TCR beta chain was documented in a study of CD8 T cells in Susac syndrome. Reverse transcription of roughly 0.45 to 1 ug RNA used random hexamers. TCRdb redid the calling of the immunoSEQ multiplex PCR reads with MiXCR, one entry per CDR3 protein. The sample contains approximately 87,000 distinct CDR3 sequences, approximately 96% of which appear only once. This CDR3 comprises 14 residues. CDR1 is DFQATT, CDR2 SNEGSKA, per germline (reference sequence). Unmatched junction bases numbered 11, after V lost 7 bases and J lost 7 bases. The clonotype comes from a human donor with Susac syndrome. The V gene is TRBV20-1, the J gene TRBJ2-1, with TRBD2 matching 9 bases. Sequenced input: CD8+ T cells from PBMCs. The CDR3 coding sequence is TGCAGTGTCCCCCAAGCGGGGGGTGGGAATGAGCAGTTCTTC. As protein: CSVPQAGGGNEQFF.